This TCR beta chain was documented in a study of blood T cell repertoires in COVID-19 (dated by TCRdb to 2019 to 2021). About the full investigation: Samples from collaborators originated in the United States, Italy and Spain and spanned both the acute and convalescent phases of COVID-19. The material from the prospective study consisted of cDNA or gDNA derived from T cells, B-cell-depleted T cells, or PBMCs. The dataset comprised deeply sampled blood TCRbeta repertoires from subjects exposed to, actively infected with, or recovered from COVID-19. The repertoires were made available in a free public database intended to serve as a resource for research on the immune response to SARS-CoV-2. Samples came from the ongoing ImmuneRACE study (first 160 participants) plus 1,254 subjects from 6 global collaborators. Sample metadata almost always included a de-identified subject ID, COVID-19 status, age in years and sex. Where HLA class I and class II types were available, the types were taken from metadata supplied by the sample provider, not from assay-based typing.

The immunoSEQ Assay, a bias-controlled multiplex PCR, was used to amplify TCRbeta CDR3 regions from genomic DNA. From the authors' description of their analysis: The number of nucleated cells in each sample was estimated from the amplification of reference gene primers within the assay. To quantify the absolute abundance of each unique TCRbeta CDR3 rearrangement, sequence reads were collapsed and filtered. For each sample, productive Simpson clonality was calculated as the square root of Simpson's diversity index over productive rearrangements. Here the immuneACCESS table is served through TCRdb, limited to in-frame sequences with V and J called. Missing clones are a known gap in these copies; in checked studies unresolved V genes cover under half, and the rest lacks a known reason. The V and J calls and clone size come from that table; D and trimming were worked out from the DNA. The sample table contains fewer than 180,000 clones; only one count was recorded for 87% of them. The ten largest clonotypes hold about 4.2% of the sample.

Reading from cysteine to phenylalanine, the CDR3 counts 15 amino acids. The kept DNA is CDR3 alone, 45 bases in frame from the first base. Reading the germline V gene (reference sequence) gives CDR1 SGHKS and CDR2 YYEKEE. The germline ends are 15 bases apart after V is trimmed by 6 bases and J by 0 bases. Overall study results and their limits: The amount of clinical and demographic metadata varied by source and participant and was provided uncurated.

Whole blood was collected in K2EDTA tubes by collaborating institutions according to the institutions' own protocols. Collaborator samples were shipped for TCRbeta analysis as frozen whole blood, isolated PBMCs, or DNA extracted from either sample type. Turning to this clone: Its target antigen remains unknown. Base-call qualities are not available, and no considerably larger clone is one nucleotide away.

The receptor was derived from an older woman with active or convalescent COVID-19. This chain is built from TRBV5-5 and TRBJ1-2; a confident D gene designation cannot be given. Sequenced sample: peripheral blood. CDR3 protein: CASTPEGGSNYGYTF. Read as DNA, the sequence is TGTGCCAGCACGCCGGAGGGAGGGTCTAACTATGGCTACACCTTC.